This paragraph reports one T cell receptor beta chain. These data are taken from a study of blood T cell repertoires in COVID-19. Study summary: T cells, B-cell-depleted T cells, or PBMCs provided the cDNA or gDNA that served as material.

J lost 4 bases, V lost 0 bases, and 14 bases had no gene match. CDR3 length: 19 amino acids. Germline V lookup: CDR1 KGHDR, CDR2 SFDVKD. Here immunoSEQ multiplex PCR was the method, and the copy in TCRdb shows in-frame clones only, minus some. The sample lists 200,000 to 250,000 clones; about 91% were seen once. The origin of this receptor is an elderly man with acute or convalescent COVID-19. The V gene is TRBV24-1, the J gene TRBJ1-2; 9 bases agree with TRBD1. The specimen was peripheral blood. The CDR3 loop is CATSDLWDLQGARRYGYTF. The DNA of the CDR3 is TGTGCCACCAGTGATTTGTGGGATTTACAGGGGGCGAGGCGCTATGGCTACACCTTC.